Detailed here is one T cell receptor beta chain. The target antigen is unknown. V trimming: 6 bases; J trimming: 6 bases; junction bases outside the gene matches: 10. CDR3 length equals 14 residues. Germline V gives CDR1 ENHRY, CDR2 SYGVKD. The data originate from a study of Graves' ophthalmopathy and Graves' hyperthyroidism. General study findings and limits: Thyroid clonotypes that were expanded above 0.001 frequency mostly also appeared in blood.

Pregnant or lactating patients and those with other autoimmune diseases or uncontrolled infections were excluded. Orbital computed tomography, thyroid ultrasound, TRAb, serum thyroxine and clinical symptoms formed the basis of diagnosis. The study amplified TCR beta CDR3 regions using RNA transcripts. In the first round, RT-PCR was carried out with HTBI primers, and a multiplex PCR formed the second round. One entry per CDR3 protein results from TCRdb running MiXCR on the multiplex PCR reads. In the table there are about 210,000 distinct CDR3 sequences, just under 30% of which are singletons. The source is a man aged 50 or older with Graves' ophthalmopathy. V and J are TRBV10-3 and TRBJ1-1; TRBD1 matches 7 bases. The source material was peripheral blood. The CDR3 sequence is CAIRSTGSRPEAFF. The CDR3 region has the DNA TGTGCCATCAGATCGACAGGGTCGAGGCCTGAAGCTTTCTTT.